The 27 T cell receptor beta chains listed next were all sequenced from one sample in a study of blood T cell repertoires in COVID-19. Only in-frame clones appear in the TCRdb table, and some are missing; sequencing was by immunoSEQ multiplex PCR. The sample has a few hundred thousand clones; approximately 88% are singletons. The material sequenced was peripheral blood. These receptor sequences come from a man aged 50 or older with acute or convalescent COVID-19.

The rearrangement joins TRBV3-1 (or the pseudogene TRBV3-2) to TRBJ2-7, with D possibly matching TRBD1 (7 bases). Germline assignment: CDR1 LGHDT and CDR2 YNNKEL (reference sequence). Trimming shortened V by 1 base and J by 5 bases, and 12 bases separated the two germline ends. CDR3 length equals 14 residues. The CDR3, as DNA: TGTGCCAGCAGCCAAGGACAGGGAGGTGACGAGCAGTACTTC. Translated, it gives CASSQGQGGDEQYF.

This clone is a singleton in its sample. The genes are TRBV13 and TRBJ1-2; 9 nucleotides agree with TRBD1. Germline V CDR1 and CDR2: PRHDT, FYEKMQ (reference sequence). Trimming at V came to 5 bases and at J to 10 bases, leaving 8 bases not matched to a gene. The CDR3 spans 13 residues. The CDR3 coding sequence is TGTGCCAGCAGCCCCGGGACAGGGAAAACCTACACCTTC. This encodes CASSPGTGKTYTF.

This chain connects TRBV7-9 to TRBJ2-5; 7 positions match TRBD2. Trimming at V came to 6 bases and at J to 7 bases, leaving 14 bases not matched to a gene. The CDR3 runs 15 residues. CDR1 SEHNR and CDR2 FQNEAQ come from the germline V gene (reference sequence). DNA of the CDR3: TGTGCCAGCAGTCTAGAGACGGGGGGAGGTGGGACCCAGTACTTC. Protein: CASSLETGGGGTQYF. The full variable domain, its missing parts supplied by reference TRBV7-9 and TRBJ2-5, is DTGVSQNPRHKITKRGQNVTFRCDPISEHNRLYWYRQTLGQGPEFLTYFQNEAQLEKSRLLSDRFSAERPKGSFSTLEIQRTEQGDSAMYLCASSLETGGGGTQYFGPGTRLLVL.

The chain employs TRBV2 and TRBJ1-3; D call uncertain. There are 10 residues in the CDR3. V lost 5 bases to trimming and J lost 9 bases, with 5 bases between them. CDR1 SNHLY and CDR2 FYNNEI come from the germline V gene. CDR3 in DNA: TGTGCCAGCAGTCGGGTCACCATATATTTT. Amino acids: CASSRVTIYF.

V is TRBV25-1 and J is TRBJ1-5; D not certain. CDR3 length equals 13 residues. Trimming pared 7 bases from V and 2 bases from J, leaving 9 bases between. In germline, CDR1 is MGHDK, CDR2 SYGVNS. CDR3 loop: CASTTGGNQPQHF. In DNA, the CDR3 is TGTGCCAGCACCACGGGAGGCAATCAGCCCCAGCATTTT.

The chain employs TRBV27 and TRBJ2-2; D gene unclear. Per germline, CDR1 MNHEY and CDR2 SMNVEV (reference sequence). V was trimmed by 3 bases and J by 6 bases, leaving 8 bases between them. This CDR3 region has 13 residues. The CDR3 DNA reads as TGTGCCAGCAGTTTCCTTGGCCCCGGGGAGCTGTTTTTT. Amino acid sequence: CASSFLGPGELFF.

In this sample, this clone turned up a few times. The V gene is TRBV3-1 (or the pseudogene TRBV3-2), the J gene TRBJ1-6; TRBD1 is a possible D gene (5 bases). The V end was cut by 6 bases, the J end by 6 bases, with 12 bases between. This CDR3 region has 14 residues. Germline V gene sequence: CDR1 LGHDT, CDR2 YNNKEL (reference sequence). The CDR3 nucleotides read TGTGCCAGCAGAGGGGTTCGTGGTAATTCACCCCTCCACTTT. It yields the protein CASRGVRGNSPLHF.

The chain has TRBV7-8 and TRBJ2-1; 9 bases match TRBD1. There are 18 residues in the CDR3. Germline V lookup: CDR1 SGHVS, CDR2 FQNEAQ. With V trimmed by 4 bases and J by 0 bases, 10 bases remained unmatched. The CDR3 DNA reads TGTGCCAGCAGCTCCACCGGGACAGGGCTGAGCTCCTACAATGAGCAGTTCTTC. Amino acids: CASSSTGTGLSSYNEQFF.

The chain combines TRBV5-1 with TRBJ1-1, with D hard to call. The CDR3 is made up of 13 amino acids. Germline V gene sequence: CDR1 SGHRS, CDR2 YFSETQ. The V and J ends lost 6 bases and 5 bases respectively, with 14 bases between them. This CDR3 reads CASNPSSGTEAFF. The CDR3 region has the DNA TGCGCCAGCAACCCATCCAGCGGGACTGAAGCTTTCTTT.

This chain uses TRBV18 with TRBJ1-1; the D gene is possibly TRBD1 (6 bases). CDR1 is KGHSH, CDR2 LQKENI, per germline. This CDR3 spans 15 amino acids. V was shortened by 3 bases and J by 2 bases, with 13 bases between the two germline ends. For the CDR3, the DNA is TGTGCCAGCTCACCGTCCAGACAGGTCAACACTGAAGCTTTCTTT. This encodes CASSPSRQVNTEAFF.

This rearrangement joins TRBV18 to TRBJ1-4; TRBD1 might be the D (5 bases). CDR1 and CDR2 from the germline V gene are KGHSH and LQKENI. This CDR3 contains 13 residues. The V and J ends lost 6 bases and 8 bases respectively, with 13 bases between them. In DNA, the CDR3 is TGTGCCAGCTCGCAAGGGGAATCCGAAAAACTGTTTTTT. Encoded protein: CASSQGESEKLFF. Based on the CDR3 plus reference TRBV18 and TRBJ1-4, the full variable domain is NAGVMQNPRHLVRRRGQEARLRCSPMKGHSHVYWYRQLPEEGLKFMVYLQKENIIDESGMPKERFSAEFPKEGPSILRIQQVVRGDSAAYFCASSQGESEKLFFGSGTQLSVL.

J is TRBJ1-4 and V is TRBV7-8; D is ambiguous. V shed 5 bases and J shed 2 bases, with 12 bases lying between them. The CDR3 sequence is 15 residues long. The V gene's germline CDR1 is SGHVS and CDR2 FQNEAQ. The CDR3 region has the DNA TGTGCCAGCAGCCCCAACCCTCGGACTAATGAAAAACTGTTTTTT. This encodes CASSPNPRTNEKLFF.

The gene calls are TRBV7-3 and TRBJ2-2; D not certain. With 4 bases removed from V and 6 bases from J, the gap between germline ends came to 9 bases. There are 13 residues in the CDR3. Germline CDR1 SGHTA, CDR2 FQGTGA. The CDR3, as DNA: TGTGCCAGCAGCTCCTCCGGTGCCGGGGAGCTGTTTTTT. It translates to CASSSSGAGELFF.

The CDR3 sequence: CASSYSSRVDTEAFF. The CDR3 nucleotides read TGTGCCAGCAGTTACTCGTCCAGGGTGGACACTGAAGCTTTCTTT. The genes are TRBV6-5 and TRBJ1-1, with D perhaps TRBD1 (5 bases). Germline V CDR1 and CDR2: MNHEY, SVGAGI. V lost 0 bases, J lost 3 bases, and 11 bases lay in between. There are 15 residues in the CDR3.

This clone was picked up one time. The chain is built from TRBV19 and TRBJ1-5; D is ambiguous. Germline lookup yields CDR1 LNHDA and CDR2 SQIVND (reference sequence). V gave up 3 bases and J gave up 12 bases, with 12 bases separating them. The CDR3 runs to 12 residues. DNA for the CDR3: TGTGCCAGTAGTATGGGTCTCCGGGGCCAGCATTTT. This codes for CASSMGLRGQHF.

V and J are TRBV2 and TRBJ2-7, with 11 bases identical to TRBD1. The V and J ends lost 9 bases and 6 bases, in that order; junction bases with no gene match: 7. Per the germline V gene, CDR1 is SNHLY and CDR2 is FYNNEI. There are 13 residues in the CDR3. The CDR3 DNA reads TGTGCCAGTTCGGACAGGGGGCCCGGCGAGCAGTACTTC. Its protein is CASSDRGPGEQYF.

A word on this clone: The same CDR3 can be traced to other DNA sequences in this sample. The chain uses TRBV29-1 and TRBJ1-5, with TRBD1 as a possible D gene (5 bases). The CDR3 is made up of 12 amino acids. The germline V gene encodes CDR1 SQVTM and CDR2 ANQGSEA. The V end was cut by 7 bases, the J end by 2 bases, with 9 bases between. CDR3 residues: CSAGGGNQPQHF. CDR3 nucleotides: TGCAGCGCTGGGGGGGGCAATCAGCCCCAGCATTTT.

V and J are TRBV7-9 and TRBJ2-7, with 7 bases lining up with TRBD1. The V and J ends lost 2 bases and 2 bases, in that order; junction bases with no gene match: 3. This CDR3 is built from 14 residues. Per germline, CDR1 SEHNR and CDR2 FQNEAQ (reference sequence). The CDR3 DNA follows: TGTGCCAGCAGCTTAACGGGGACAGCCTACGAGCAGTACTTC. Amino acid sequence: CASSLTGTAYEQYF.

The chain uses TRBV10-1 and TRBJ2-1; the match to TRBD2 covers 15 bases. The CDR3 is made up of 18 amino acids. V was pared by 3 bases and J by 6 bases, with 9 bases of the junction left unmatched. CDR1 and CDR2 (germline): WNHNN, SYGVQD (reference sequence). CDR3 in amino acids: CASSDLPGLAGGGNEQFF. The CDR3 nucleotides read TGCGCCAGCAGTGATCTACCGGGACTAGCGGGGGGTGGCAATGAGCAGTTCTTC.

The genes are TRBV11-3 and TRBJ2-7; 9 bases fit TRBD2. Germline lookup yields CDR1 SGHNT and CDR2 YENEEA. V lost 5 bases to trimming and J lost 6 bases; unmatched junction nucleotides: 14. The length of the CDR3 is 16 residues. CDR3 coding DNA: TGTGCCAGCAGCCCCCGGGGGCTAGCGGGGTGGCGCGAGCAGTACTTC. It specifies CASSPRGLAGWREQYF.

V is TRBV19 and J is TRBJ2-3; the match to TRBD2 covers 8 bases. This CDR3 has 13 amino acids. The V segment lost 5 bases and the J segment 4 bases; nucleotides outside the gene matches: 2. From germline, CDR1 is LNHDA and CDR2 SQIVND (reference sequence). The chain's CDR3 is CASSGGGPDTQYF. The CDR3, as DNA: TGTGCCAGTAGTGGCGGGGGGCCAGATACGCAGTATTTT.

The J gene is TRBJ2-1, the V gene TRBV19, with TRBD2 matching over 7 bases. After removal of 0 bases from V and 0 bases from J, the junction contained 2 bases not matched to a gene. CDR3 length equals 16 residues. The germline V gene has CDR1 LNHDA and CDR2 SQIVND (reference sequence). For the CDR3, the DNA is TGTGCCAGTAGTATAGATCAGCGGGGCTCCTACAATGAGCAGTTCTTC. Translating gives CASSIDQRGSYNEQFF. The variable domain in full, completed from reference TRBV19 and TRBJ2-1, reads DGGITQSPKYLFRKEGQNVTLSCEQNLNHDAMYWYRQDPGQGLRLIYYSQIVNDFQKGDIAEGYSVSREKKESFPLTVTSAQKNPTAFYLCASSIDQRGSYNEQFFGPGTRLTVL.

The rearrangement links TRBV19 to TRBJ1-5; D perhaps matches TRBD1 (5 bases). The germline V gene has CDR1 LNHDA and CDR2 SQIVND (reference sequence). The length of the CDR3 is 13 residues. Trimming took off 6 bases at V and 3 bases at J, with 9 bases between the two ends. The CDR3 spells CASSDSYNQPQHF. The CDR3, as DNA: TGTGCCAGTAGCGACAGCTACAATCAGCCCCAGCATTTT.

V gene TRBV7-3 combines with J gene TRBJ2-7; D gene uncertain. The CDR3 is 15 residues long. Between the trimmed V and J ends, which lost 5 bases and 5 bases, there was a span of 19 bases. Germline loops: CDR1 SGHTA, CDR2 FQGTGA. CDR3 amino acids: CASSDLGEPWDEQYF. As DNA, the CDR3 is TGTGCCAGCAGCGACCTAGGCGAGCCCTGGGACGAGCAGTACTTC.

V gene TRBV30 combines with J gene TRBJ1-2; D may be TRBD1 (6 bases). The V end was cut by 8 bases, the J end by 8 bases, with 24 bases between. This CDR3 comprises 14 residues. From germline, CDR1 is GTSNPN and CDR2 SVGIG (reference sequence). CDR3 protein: CALRRGEGVLGYTF. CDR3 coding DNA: TGTGCCCTCCGTCGTGGGGAGGGGGTTTTAGGCTACACCTTC.

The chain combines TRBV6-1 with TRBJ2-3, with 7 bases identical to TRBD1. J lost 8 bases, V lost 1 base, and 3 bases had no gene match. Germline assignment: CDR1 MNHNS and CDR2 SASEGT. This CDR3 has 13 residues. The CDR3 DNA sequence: TGTGCCAGCAGTGAAGGCCGACAGGGTACGCAGTATTTT. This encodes CASSEGRQGTQYF.

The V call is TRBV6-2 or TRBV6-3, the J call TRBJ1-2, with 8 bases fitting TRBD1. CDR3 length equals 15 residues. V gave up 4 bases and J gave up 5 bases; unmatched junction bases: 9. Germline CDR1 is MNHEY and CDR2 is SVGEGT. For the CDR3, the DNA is TGTGCCAGCAGTTCAAGACAGGGGCCTTTATATGGCTACACCTTC. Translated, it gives CASSSRQGPLYGYTF.